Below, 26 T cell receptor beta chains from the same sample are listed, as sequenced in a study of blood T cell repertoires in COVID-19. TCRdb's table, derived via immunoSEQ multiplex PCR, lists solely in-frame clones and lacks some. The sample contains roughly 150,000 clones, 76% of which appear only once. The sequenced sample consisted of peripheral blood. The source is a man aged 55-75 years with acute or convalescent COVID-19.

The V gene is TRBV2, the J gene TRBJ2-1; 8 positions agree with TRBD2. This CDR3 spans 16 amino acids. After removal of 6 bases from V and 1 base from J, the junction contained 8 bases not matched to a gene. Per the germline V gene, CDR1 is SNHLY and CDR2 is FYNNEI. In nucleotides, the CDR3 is TGTGCCAGCAGGCCCACTAGCGGAAGGTCCTACAATGAGCAGTTCTTC. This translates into CASRPTSGRSYNEQFF.

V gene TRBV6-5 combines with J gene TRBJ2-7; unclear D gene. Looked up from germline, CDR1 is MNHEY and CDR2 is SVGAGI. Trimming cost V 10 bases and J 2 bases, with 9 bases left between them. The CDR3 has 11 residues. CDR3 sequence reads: CATSTAYEQYF. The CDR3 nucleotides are TGTGCCACCTCGACTGCCTACGAGCAGTACTTC.

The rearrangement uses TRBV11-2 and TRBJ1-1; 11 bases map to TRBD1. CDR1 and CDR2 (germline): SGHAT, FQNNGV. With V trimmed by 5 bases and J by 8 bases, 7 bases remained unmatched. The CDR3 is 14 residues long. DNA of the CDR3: TGTGCCAGCAGCCGCCAGGGACAGGGGGAAGAAGCTTTCTTT. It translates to CASSRQGQGEEAFF.

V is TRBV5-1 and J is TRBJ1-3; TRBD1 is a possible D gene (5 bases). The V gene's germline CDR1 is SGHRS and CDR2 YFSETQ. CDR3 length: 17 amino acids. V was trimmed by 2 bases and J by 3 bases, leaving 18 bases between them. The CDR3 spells CASSLGQGGILGNTIYF. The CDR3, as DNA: TGCGCCAGCAGCTTAGGCCAGGGTGGGATTCTTGGAAACACCATATATTTT.

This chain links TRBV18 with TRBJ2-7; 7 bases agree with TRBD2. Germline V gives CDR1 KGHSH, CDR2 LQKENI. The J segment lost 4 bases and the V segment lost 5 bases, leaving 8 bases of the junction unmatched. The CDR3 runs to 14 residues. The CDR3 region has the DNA TGTGCCAGCTCAACCGGGACTACCAGTTACGAGCAGTACTTC. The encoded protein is CASSTGTTSYEQYF.

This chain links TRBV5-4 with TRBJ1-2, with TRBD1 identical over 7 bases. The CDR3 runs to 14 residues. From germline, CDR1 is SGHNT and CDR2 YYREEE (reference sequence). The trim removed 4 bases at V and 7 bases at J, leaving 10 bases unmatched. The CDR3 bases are TGTGCCAGCAGCCGTCCGACAGGGTATGGTGGCTACACCTTC. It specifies CASSRPTGYGGYTF. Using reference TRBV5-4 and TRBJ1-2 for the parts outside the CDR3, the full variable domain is ETGVTQSPTHLIKTRGQQVTLRCSSQSGHNTVSWYQQALGQGPQFIFQYYREEENGRGNFPPRFSGLQFPNYSSELNVNALELDDSALYLCASSRPTGYGGYTFGSGTRLTVV.

In DNA form, the CDR3 reads TGTGCCAGCAGCTTTAGCTCCTACGAGCAGTACTTC. Amino acid sequence: CASSFSSYEQYF. This chain links TRBV11-2 with TRBJ2-7; no reliable D call. The CDR3 loop spans 12 amino acids. Germline V gene data show CDR1 as SGHAT and CDR2 as FQNNGV. The V end lost 3 bases, the J end lost 0 bases, and 3 bases lay between the germline ends.

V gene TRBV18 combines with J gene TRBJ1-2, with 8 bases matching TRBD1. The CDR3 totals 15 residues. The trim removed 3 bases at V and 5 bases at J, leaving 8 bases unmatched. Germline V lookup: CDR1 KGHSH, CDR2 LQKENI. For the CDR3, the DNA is TGTGCCAGCTCACCCGAAGTGGACAGGGCGTATGGCTACACCTTC. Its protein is CASSPEVDRAYGYTF.

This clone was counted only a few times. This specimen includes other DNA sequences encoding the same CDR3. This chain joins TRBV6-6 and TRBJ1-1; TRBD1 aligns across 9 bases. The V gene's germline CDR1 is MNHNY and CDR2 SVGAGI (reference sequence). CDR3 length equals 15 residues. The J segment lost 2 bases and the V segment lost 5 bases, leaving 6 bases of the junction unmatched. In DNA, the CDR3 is TGTGCCAGCAGTCCTCCGGGACAGGGTAACACTGAAGCTTTCTTT. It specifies CASSPPGQGNTEAFF.

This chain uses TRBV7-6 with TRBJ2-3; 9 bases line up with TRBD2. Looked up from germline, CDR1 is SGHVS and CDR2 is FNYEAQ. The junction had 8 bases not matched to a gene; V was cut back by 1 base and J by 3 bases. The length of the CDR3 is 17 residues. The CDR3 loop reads CASSLGDSGSRTDTQYF. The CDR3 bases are TGTGCCAGCAGCTTAGGGGATAGCGGGAGTAGGACAGATACGCAGTATTTT.

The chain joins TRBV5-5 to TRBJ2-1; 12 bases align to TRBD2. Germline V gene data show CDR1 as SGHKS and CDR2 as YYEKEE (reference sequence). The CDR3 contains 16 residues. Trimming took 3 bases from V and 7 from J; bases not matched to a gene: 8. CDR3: CASSSPTSGSRNEQFF. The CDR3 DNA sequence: TGTGCCAGCAGCTCCCCGACTAGCGGGAGTAGGAATGAGCAGTTCTTC.

The CDR3 DNA reads TGCGCCAGCAGTTCTGGACAGGGGAGGGACGAGCAGTACTTC. Its translation: CASSSGQGRDEQYF. This sequence joins TRBV5-1 and TRBJ2-7; 9 bases match TRBD1. This CDR3 spans 14 amino acids. Trimming took 5 bases from V and 5 from J; bases not matched to a gene: 8. From germline, CDR1 is SGHRS and CDR2 YFSETQ.

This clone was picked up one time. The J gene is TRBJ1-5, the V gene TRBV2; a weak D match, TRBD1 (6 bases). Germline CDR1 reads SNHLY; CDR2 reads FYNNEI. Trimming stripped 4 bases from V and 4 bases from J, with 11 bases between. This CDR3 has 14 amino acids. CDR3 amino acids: CASSVRQGNQPQHF. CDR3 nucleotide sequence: TGTGCCAGCAGTGTACGGCAGGGGAATCAGCCCCAGCATTTT.

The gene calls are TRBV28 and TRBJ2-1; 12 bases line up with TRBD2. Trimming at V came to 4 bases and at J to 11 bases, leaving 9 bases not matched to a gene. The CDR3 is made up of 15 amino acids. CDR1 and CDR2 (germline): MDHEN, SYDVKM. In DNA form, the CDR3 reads TGTGCCAGCAGTTCCCCGACTAGCGGGAGTTATAAGCAGTTCTTC. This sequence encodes CASSSPTSGSYKQFF.

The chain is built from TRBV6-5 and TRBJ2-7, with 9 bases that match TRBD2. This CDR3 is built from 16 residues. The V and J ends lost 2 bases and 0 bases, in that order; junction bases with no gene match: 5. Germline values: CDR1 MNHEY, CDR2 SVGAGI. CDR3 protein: CASSYTAGGSSYEQYF. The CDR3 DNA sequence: TGTGCCAGCAGTTACACAGCGGGAGGTAGCTCCTACGAGCAGTACTTC.

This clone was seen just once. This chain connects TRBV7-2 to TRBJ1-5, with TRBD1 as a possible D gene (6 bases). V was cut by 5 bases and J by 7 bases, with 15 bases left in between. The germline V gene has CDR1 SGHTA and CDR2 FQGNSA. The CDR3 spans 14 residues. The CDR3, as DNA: TGTGCCAGCAGCCCGCGAGGGGGTACGCAGCCCCAGCATTTT. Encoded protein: CASSPRGGTQPQHF. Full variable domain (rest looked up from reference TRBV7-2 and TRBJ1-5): GAGVSQSPSNKVTEKGKDVELRCDPISGHTALYWYRQSLGQGLEFLIYFQGNSAPDKSGLPSDRFSAERTGGSVSTLTIQRTQQEDSAVYLCASSPRGGTQPQHFGDGTRLSIL.

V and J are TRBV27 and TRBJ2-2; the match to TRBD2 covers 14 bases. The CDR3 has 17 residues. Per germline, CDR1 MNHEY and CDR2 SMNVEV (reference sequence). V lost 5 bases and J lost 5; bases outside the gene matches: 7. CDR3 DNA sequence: TGTGCCAGCAGTCCAGGGACTAGCGGGAGAAGGACCGGGGAGCTGTTTTTT. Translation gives CASSPGTSGRRTGELFF.

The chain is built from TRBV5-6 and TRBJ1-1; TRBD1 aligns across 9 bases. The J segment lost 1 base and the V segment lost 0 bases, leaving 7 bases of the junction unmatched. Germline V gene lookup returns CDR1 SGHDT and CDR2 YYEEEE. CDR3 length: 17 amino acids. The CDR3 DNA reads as TGTGCCAGCAGCTTGGCCGGGACAGGGTCGTCGAACACTGAAGCTTTCTTT. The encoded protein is CASSLAGTGSSNTEAFF.

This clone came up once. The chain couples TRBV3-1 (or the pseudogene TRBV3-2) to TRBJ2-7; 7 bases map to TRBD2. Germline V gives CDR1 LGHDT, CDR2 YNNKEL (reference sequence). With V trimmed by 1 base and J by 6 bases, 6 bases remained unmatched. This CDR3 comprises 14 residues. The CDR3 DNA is TGTGCCAGCAGCCAAGTGGGAGGGTATGGCGAGCAGTACTTC. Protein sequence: CASSQVGGYGEQYF.

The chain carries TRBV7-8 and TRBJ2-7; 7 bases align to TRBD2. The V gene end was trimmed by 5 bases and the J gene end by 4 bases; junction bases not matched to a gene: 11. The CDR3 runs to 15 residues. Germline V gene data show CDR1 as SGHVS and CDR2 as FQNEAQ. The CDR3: CASSLDAGETYEQYF. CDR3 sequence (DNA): TGTGCCAGCAGCCTGGACGCGGGAGAAACGTACGAGCAGTACTTC.

The DNA for the CDR3 is TGTGCCAGCAGCCAAGAGGTGGGGGGGGCGAGCACCATATATTTT. This codes for CASSQEVGGASTIYF. The rearrangement links TRBV4-2 to TRBJ1-3; a weak D match, TRBD1 (6 bases). The V and J ends lost 0 bases and 9 bases respectively, with 15 bases between them. This CDR3 has 15 residues. Germline CDR1 and CDR2: LGHNA and YNFKEQ.

The CDR3 DNA reads as TGTGCCAGCAGTTTCCACGGGAACTACGAGCAGTACTTC. Its protein is CASSFHGNYEQYF. The chain uses TRBV27 and TRBJ2-7; D perhaps matches TRBD2 (5 bases). This CDR3 region has 13 residues. V lost 3 bases to trimming and J lost 3 bases, with 9 bases between them. Germline V gives CDR1 MNHEY, CDR2 SMNVEV (reference sequence).

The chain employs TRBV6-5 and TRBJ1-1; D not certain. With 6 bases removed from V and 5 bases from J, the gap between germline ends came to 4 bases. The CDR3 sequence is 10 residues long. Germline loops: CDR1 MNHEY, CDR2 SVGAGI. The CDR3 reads CASRYTEAFF. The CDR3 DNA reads TGTGCCAGCAGGTATACTGAAGCTTTCTTT.

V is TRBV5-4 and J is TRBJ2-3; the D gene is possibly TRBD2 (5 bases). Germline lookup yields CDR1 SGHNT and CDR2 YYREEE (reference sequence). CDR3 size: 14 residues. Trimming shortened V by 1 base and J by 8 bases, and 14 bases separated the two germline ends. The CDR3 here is CASSLLLAGFTQYF. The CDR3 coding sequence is TGTGCCAGCAGCTTGTTGCTAGCTGGGTTTACGCAGTATTTT.

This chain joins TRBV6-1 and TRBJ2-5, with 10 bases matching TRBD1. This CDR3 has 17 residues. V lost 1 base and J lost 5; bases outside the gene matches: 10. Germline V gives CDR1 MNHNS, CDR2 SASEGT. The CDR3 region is CASSEGGQGTVRETQYF. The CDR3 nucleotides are TGTGCCAGCAGTGAAGGGGGACAGGGGACCGTCCGGGAGACCCAGTACTTC.

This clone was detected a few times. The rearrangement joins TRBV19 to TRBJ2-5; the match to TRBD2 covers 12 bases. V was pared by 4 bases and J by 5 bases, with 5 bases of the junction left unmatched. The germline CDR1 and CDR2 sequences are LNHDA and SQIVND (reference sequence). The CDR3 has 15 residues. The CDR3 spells CASSKTSGSGETQYF. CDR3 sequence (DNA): TGTGCCAGTAGTAAGACTAGCGGGAGTGGGGAGACCCAGTACTTC.